A selection of T cell receptor beta chains follows, all from one sample in a study of OX40 agonist ivuxolimab in advanced cancers. The table came from immunoSEQ multiplex PCR; TCRdb's copy has only in-frame clones and leaves some out. The table has 40,000 to 60,000 clones, roughly 90% seen once. The specimen was CD4+ or CD8+ T cells sorted from blood, collected in a trial of the OX40 agonist ivuxolimab. These receptors all stem from an adult with an advanced solid tumor such as melanoma, head and neck, liver or kidney cancer. The CDR3 runs from the conserved cysteine through the conserved F or W. The D gene is left open where the match is weak. Size is omitted from some rows. Given values are once, few, many or a class for expanded clones.

>-|once|TRBJ2-3|TRBV13
TGTGCCAGCAGCTTATTTTCTGGGGATACGCAGTATTTT
CASSLFSGDTQYF
>TRBD1|once|TRBJ1-4|TRBV9
TGTGCCAGCAGCCCGACAGGGGGCGCTAATGAAAAACTGTTTTTT
CASSPTGGANEKLFF
>TRBD2|-|TRBJ2-3|TRBV5-1
TGCGCCAGCAGCCCCGGACTAGCGGGGTTCCCAGATACGCAGTATTTT
CASSPGLAGFPDTQYF
>-|-|TRBJ2-1|TRBV21-1
TGTGCCAGCACCTCCACTTACACCACTAAGCTCTTC
CASTSTYTTKLF
>-|-|TRBJ2-7|TRBV29-1
TGCAGCGTTGCCTTACCGGGACACCCCGAGCAGTACTTC
CSVALPGHPEQYF
>TRBD1|-|TRBJ2-1|TRBV6-5
TGTGCCAGCAGAGAGACAGGGGGCGAAATAATTGAGCAGTTCTTC
CASRETGGEIIEQFF
>-|once|TRBJ1-1|TRBV5-1
TGCGCCAGCAGCCTGGACACGAACACTGAAGCTTTCTTT
CASSLDTNTEAFF
>-|-|TRBJ1-1|TRBV18
TGTGCCAGCAGCCAATGGTCAGGGAACACTGAAGCTTTCTTT
CASSQWSGNTEAFF
>-|once|TRBJ2-5|TRBV7-9
TGTGCCAGCACCCTTACTCCTGAGGAGACCCAGTACTTC
CASTLTPEETQYF
>TRBD1|-|TRBJ1-4|TRBV4-2
TGTGCCAGCAGCCCCCTCGACAGGGGGGCAACTAATGAAAAACTGTTTTTT
CASSPLDRGATNEKLFF
>-|once|TRBJ1-1|TRBV7-6
TGTGCCAGCAGGGGAAACACTGAAGCTTTCTTT
CASRGNTEAFF
>TRBD1|-|TRBJ2-7|TRBV7-9
TGTGCCAGCAGCTTAGCGGCAGGGGGCCCCCACTACGAGCAGTACTTC
CASSLAAGGPHYEQYF
>-|few|TRBJ1-6|TRBV27
TGTGCCAGCAGTTTAAAGGTGCCCTCACCCCTCCACTTT
CASSLKVPSPLHF
>-|-|TRBJ1-2|TRBV28
TGTGCCAGCAGTTCAGGGAGGGTAGGCTACACCTTC
CASSSGRVGYTF
>TRBD1|-|TRBJ2-7|TRBV9
TGTGCCAGCAGCGTAATTGGACAGGGGTCGTACGAGCAGTACTTC
CASSVIGQGSYEQYF